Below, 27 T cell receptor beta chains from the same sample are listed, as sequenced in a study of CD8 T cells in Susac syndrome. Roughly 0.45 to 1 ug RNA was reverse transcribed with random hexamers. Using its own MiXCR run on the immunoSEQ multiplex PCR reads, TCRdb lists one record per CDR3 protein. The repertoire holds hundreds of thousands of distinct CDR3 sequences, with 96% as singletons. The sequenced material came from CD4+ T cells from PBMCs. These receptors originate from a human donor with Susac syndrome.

CDR3 nucleotides: TGCAGCGTGGGGACAGGGGGCTATTTCGGGGAGCTGTTTTTT. Its protein is CSVGTGGYFGELFF. The chain employs TRBV29-1 and TRBJ2-2; 12 bases map to TRBD1. The CDR3 has 14 residues. Germline V gene lookup returns CDR1 SQVTM and CDR2 ANQGSEA. J lost 7 bases, V lost 6 bases, and 6 bases had no gene match.

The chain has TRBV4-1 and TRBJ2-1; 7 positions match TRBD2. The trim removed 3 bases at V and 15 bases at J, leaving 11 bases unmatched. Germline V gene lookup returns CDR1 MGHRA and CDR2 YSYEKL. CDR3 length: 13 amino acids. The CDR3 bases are TGCGCCAGCAGCCAGGCCCGGGGGAGGGGTACGTTCTTC. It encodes CASSQARGRGTFF.

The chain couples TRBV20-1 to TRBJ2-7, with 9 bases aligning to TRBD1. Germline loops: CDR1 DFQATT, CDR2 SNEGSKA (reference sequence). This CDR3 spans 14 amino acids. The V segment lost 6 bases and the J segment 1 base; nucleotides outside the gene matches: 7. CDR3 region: CSADSGTGSYEQYF. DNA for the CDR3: TGCAGTGCGGATTCCGGGACAGGGTCCTACGAGCAGTACTTC.

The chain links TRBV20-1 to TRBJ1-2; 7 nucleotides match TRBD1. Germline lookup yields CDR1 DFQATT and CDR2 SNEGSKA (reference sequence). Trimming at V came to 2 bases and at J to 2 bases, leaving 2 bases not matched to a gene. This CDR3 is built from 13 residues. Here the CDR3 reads CSARRDRNYGYTF. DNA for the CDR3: TGCAGTGCTAGAAGGGACAGAAACTATGGCTACACCTTC.

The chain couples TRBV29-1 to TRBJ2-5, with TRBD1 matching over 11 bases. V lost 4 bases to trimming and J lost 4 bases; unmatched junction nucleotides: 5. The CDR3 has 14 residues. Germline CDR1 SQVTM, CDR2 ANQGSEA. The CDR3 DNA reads TGCAGCGTTGGGACAGGGGGCAGGGGAGAGACCCAGTACTTC. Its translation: CSVGTGGRGETQYF.

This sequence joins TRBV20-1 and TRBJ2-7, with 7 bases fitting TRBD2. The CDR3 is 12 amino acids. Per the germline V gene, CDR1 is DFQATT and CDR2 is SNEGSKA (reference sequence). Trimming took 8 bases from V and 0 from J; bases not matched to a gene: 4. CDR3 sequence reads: CSFSGYSYEQYF. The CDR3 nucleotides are TGCAGTTTTAGCGGGTACTCCTACGAGCAGTACTTC.

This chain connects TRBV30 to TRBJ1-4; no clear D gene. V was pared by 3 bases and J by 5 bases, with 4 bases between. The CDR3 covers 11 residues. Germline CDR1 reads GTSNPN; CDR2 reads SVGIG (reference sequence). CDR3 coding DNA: TGTGCCTGGAGCCGGAATGAAAAACTGTTTTTT. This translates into CAWSRNEKLFF.

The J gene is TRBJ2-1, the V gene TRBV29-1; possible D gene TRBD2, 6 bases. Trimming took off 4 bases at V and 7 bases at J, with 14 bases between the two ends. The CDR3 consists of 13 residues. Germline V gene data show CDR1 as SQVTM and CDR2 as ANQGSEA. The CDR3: CSVVRDSRNEQFF. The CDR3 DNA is TGCAGCGTTGTCCGGGACTCCCGGAATGAGCAGTTCTTC.

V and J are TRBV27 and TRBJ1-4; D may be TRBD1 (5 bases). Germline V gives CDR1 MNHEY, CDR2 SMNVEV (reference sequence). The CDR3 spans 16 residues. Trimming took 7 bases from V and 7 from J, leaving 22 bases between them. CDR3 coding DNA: TGTGCCAGCACCCCAGAGGGGTTCCCAGAGGGTGAAAAACTGTTTTTT. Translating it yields CASTPEGFPEGEKLFF.

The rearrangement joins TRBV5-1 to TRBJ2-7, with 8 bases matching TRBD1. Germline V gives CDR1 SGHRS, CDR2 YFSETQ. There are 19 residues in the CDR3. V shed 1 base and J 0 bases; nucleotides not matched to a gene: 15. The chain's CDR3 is CASSLRLGTGLLSSYEQYF. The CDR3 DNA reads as TGCGCCAGCAGCTTGCGATTGGGGACAGGCCTCCTCAGCTCCTACGAGCAGTACTTC.

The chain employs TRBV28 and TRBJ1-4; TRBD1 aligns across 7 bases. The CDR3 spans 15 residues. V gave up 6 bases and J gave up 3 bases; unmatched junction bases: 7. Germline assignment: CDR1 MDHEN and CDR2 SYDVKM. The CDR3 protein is CASSRRTGSNEKLFF. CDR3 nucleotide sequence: TGTGCCAGCAGCAGGAGGACAGGCTCTAATGAAAAACTGTTTTTT.

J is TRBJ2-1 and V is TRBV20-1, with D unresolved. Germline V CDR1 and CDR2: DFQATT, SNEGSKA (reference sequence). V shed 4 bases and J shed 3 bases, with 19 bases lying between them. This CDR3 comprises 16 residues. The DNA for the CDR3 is TGCAGTGCTACCTCACCGGGCCAAAAAGGCTACAATGAGCAGTTCTTC. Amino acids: CSATSPGQKGYNEQFF.

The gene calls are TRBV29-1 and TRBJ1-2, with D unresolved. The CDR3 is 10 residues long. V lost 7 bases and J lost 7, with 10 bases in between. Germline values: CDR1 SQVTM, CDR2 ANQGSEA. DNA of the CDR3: TGCAGCGCTGATGGGCTTGGCTACACCTTC. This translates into CSADGLGYTF.

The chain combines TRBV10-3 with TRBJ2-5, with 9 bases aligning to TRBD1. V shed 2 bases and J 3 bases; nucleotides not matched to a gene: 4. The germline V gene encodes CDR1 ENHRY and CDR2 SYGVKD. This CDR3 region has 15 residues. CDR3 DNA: TGTGCCATCAGTGAGAAGTGGACAGGGGAAGAGACCCAGTACTTC. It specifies CAISEKWTGEETQYF.

The CDR3 DNA follows: TGTGCCAGCAGTCCTAGGGACGGCTCCTACGAGCAGTACTTC. This codes for CASSPRDGSYEQYF. The V call is TRBV27, the J call TRBJ2-7; the D call may be TRBD1 or TRBD2 (5 bases each). Germline CDR1 is MNHEY and CDR2 is SMNVEV (reference sequence). This CDR3 is 14 amino acids long. Trimming removed 5 bases at V and 0 bases at J, with 11 bases between.

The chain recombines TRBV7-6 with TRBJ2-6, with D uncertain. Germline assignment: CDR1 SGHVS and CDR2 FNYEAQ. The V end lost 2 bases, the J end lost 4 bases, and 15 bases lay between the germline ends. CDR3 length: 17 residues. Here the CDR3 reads CASSLNEPTGGANVLTF. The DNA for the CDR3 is TGTGCCAGCAGCTTAAACGAACCTACTGGCGGGGCCAACGTCCTGACTTTC. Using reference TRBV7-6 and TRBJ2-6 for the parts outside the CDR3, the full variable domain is GAGVSQSPRYKVTKRGQDVALRCDPISGHVSLYWYRQALGQGPEFLTYFNYEAQQDKSGLPNDRFSAERPEGSISTLTIQRTEQRDSAMYRCASSLNEPTGGANVLTFGAGSRLTVL.

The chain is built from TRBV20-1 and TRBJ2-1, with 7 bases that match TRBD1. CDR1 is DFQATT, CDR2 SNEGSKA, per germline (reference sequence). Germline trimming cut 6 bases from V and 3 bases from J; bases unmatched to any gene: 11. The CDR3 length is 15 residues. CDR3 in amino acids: CSAMTGSRNYNEQFF. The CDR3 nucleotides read TGCAGTGCAATGACAGGGTCCCGCAACTACAATGAGCAGTTCTTC.

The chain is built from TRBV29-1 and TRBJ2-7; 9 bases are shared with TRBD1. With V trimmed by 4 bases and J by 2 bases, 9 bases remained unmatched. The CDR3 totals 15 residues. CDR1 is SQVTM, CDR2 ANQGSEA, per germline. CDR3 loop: CSVAPRDRDPYEQYF. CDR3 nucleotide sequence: TGCAGCGTTGCGCCCCGGGACAGGGATCCCTACGAGCAGTACTTC.

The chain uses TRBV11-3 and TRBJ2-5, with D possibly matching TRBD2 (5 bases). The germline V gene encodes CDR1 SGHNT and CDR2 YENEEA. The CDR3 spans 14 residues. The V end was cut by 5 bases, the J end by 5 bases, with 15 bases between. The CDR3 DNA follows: TGTGCCAGCAGCCCCCGGACTCTGGGGGAGACCCAGTACTTC. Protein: CASSPRTLGETQYF.

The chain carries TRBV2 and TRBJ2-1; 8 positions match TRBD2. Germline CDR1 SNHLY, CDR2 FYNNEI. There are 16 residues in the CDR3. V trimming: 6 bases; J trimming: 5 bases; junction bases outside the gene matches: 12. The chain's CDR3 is CASRPRGGTRDNEQFF. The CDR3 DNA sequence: TGTGCCAGCAGGCCCCGCGGAGGGACTAGGGACAATGAGCAGTTCTTC.

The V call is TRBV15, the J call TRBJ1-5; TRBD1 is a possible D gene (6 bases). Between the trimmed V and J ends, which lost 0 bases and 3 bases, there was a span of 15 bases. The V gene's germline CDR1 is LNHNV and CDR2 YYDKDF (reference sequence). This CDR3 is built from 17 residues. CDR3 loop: CATSRDQGSYPNQPQHF. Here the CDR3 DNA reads TGTGCCACCAGCAGAGATCAGGGGAGTTACCCCAATCAGCCCCAGCATTTT.

CDR3 sequence reads: CASSLTSGVIEQFF. The DNA for the CDR3 is TGCGCCAGCAGCTTAACTAGCGGGGTTATCGAGCAGTTCTTC. The chain uses TRBV5-1 and TRBJ2-1, with 10 positions matching TRBD2. V lost 2 bases to trimming and J lost 10 bases; unmatched junction nucleotides: 6. Germline assignment: CDR1 SGHRS and CDR2 YFSETQ. The CDR3 consists of 14 residues.

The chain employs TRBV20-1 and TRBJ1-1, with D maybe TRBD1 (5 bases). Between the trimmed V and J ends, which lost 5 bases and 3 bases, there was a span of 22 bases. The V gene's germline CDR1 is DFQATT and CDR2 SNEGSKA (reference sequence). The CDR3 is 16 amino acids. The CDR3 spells CSAPGEGSVFYTEAFF. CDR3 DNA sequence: TGCAGTGCTCCGGGTGAGGGGTCGGTATTTTACACTGAAGCTTTCTTT.

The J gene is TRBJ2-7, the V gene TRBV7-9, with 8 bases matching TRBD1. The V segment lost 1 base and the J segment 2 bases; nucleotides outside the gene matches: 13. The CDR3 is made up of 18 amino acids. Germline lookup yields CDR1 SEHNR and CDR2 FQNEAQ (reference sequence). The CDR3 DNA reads TGTGCCAGCAGCTTAGTGGCCCACCTACAGGGGGTAACCTACGAGCAGTACTTC. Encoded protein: CASSLVAHLQGVTYEQYF.

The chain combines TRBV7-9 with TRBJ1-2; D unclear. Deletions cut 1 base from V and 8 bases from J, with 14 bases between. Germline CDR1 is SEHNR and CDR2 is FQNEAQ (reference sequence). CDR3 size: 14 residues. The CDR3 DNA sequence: TGTGCCAGCAGCTTAGAAATGGAGCCCGGCGGCTACACCTTC. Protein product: CASSLEMEPGGYTF.

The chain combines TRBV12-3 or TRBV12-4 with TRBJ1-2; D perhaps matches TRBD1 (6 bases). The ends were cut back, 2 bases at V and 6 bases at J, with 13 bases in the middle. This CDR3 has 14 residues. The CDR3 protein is CASSLRQASHGYTF. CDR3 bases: TGTGCCAGCAGTTTACGACAGGCCTCACATGGCTACACCTTC.

CDR3: CASSQGLAGVYEQYF. The CDR3 nucleotides are TGCGCCAGCAGCCAAGGCCTAGCGGGAGTCTACGAGCAGTACTTC. The chain carries TRBV4-1 and TRBJ2-7; 10 nucleotides line up with TRBD2. The germline V gene has CDR1 MGHRA and CDR2 YSYEKL. The V and J ends lost 1 base and 3 bases, in that order; junction bases with no gene match: 3. The CDR3 length is 15 residues.